Sequencing of this T cell receptor (beta chain) was carried out in a study of preoperative IRX-2 immunotherapy in early breast cancer. The CDR3 spans 15 residues. In germline, CDR1 is MDHEN, CDR2 SYDVKM. Regarding this clone: Relative to the germline gene, one junction end is altered; a read error may explain this.

As to treatment: preoperative locoregional IRX-2 cytokine immunotherapy. This phase Ib study tested locoregional IRX-2 cytokine immunotherapy given before surgery. Profiling relied on immunoSEQ multiplex PCR, and the TCRdb table lists in-frame clones only, not all of them. The table has some 30,000 clones, roughly 90% seen once. The rearrangement joins TRBV28 to TRBJ1-1; D ambiguous. This TCR derives from a human donor with breast cancer. Sequencing used tumor tissue, obtained after IRX-2 immunotherapy. CDR3 sequence reads: CASSLFVQKNTEAFF. The CDR3 DNA reads as TGTGCCAGTAGTTTATTCGTACAGAAGAACACTGAAGCTTTCTTT.